Included here is one TCR beta chain sequence, with context. The antigen remains unidentified. The data derive from a study of cytomegalovirus exposure and HLA in healthy donors. Looking at the study overall: A later analysis reported the 90 to 150 validation repertoires used the same platform as the approximately 650 first-cohort repertoires. Study-wide results and caveats: One later analysis, an examination of the 100 to 150 validation repertoires, found that first-cohort TCR clusters tended to co-occur in them. According to the study, 180 or so TCR beta chains were cytomegalovirus-associated. Rare TCR sequences dominated, though some public TCRs recurred in many donors.

Sequencing was performed with immunoSEQ multiplex PCR; in TCRdb, only in-frame clones are kept and a portion is missing. The sample shows 100,000 to 150,000 clones, 94% of them seen only once. Germline lookup yields CDR1 ENHRY and CDR2 SYGVKD. The junction had 5 bases not matched to a gene; V was cut back by 4 bases and J by 6 bases. This CDR3 is 13 amino acids long. The sequence derives from a woman aged 18-30 years in good health and CMV-seronegative. The sequenced material came from PBMCs. The chain links TRBV10-3 to TRBJ2-7, with 8 bases fitting TRBD1. CDR3 loop: CAISGGQGPEQYF. The CDR3 nucleotides are TGTGCCATCAGTGGTGGACAGGGACCCGAGCAGTACTTC.